The clone carrying this TCR beta chain was seen just once. Antigen specificity is unknown. These data come from a study of regulatory T cells in long-lasting Graves disease. Across the study: By definition, persistent Graves' disease involved antithyroid drugs for over 5 years alongside positive TSH receptor antibodies. The study, taken as a whole, reports: Public clonotype sharing was higher in persistent than newly diagnosed patients. Thyroid tissue went unstudied; only peripheral blood was examined. Limited sample numbers may have lowered accuracy.

Specified time point: persistent/refractory GD, antithyroid drugs over 5 years with positive TRAb. Generation of the TCR library employed RNA extracted from PBMCs. The length of the CDR3 is 14 residues. Germline V gives CDR1 SGHDT, CDR2 YYEEEE. V lost 4 bases and J 4 bases, leaving 13 bases between the germline ends. Investigators prepared the TCR beta libraries by applying iRepertoire HTBI primers and Arm-PCR of CDR3 regions. TCRdb re-called the multiplex PCR reads with MiXCR, one entry per CDR3 protein. The table records around 400,000 distinct CDR3 sequences, approximately 25% of them present only once.

Sequencing was performed on peripheral blood mononuclear cells (PBMCs), taken when the disease was refractory, from a patient treated with antithyroid drugs. V usage is TRBV5-6 and J usage is TRBJ2-3; a weak D match, TRBD1 (6 bases). The receptor comes from a woman aged 40 to 50 with Graves disease. The CDR3, as DNA: TGTGCCAGCAGCCGAAGGGGGATTGCAGATACGCAGTATTTT. This encodes CASSRRGIADTQYF.